Listed here are 3 T cell receptor beta chains from one sample, sequenced in a study of radiotherapy plus CTLA-4 blockade in lung cancer. The table came from immunoSEQ multiplex PCR; TCRdb's copy has only in-frame clones and leaves some out. This table has 65,000 to 85,000 clones, 70% to 85% appearing once. The sequencing here drew on peripheral blood, taken from a patient treated with radiotherapy plus ipilimumab. These receptors were taken from a human donor with non-small cell lung cancer whose response to radiotherapy plus ipilimumab could not be evaluated.

This clone has just a few counts. The V call is TRBV10-3, the J call TRBJ2-7; 10 positions agree with TRBD2. The germline CDR1 and CDR2 sequences are ENHRY and SYGVKD. The CDR3 covers 14 residues. V lost 3 bases, J lost 4 bases, and 3 bases stayed unmatched. Here the CDR3 DNA reads TGTGCCATCAGTGACTCTAGCGGGGGATACGAGCAGTACTTC. Amino acid sequence: CAISDSSGGYEQYF.

V and J are TRBV7-9 and TRBJ2-7, with 10 bases that match TRBD2. With V trimmed by 6 bases and J by 6 bases, 5 bases remained unmatched. Per the germline V gene, CDR1 is SEHNR and CDR2 is FQNEAQ (reference sequence). The CDR3 totals 13 residues. The CDR3 DNA is TGTGCCAGCAGATCTAGCGGGAGAGGCGAGCAGTACTTC. Translated: CASRSSGRGEQYF. The complete variable domain, with remaining parts taken from reference TRBV7-9 and TRBJ2-7, reads DTGVSQNPRHKITKRGQNVTFRCDPISEHNRLYWYRQTLGQGPEFLTYFQNEAQLEKSRLLSDRFSAERPKGSFSTLEIQRTEQGDSAMYLCASRSSGRGEQYFGPGTRLTVT.

In its sample, this clone was seen a few times. The rearrangement uses TRBV7-2 and TRBJ1-4; 10 bases match TRBD1. The CDR3 runs to 14 residues. In germline, CDR1 is SGHTA, CDR2 FQGNSA. Trimming removed 8 bases from V and 8 bases from J; junction bases left unmatched: 8. The CDR3 here is CASCRQGAWEKLFF. The CDR3 DNA reads TGTGCCAGCTGTCGACAGGGGGCTTGGGAAAAACTGTTTTTT.